This T cell receptor (beta chain) was sequenced during a study of shared clonotypes between healthy human individuals. Looking at the study overall: Three plates were used per donor for CD4 naive, three for CD4 memory, two for CD8 naive and one for CD8 memory.

Measured with immunoSEQ multiplex PCR; TCRdb has only the in-frame clones, and not every one. The sample lists some 500,000 clones; 95% to 97% were seen once. Comment on this clone: The antigen is not known.

Study conclusions and caveats: A reduction in generation probabilities was seen for non-shared clonotypes relative to those shared by all four donors.

Healthy HIV-negative adults without recent acute infections or vaccinations served as donors. The CDR3 contains 12 residues. The V and J ends lost 8 bases and 4 bases respectively, with 14 bases between them. CDR1 and CDR2 (germline): GTSNPN, SVGIG (reference sequence). The specimen sequenced was naive CD4+ T cells sorted from blood. Subset indicated: CD45RA+ positively selected. The sequence came from a woman aged 25 to 39 in good health. This chain connects TRBV30 to TRBJ2-5; D is possibly TRBD1 (6 bases). Written as DNA, the CDR3 is TGTGCCGGGGGCAGGGAAACAGAGACCCAGTACTTC. Amino acids: CAGGRETETQYF.